A single count supports the clone carrying this TCR beta chain. The same CDR3 is also encoded by other DNA sequences in this sample. Looked up from germline, CDR1 is MNHNS and CDR2 is SASEGT. The trim removed 7 bases at V and 5 bases at J, leaving 3 bases unmatched. This CDR3 has 13 residues. The data originate from a study of T cell changes during pregnancy in multiple sclerosis. Profiling relied on immunoSEQ multiplex PCR, and the TCRdb table lists in-frame clones only, not all of them. The table shows tens of thousands of clones, with roughly 92% occurring only once. This receptor was obtained from a female donor in good health, enrolled as a control in a pregnancy study. This specimen consisted of peripheral blood, obtained after pregnancy. V and J are TRBV6-1 and TRBJ1-5; 9 nucleotides match TRBD1. This chain's CDR3 is CASIRQGDQPQHF. DNA for the CDR3: TGTGCCAGCATCCGACAGGGGGATCAGCCCCAGCATTTT.